One and the same sample provided the 9 T cell receptor beta chains below, sequenced in a study of blood T cell repertoires in COVID-19. Method: immunoSEQ multiplex PCR; TCRdb's copy keeps in-frame clones and lacks some. The table shows about 200,000 clones, with 80% to 90% occurring only once. Sequenced material: peripheral blood. The receptors come from a human donor in a cohort sampled during active COVID-19.

This sequence joins TRBV10-2 and TRBJ1-5; TRBD1 agrees at 8 bases. Germline CDR1 is WSHSY and CDR2 is SAAADI. The CDR3 loop spans 13 amino acids. The trim removed 9 bases at V and 3 bases at J, leaving 4 bases unmatched. As DNA, the CDR3 is TGCGCCAGTAACAGGGGGTACAATCAGCCCCAGCATTTT. Protein sequence: CASNRGYNQPQHF.

Only one count was recorded for this clone. The chain combines TRBV10-3 with TRBJ2-7; 11 bases are shared with TRBD1. Germline loops: CDR1 ENHRY, CDR2 SYGVKD. The CDR3 totals 16 residues. Trimming took 2 bases from V and 4 from J; bases not matched to a gene: 7. In DNA form, the CDR3 reads TGTGCCATCAGTGAGCCACAGGGACAGGGGGAATACGAGCAGTACTTC. It yields the protein CAISEPQGQGEYEQYF.

This clone was observed a few times. The chain combines TRBV7-8 with TRBJ2-3; TRBD2 matches at 14 bases. CDR3 length equals 16 residues. Germline-derived CDR1 and CDR2 are SGHVS and FQNEAQ. Trimming removed 6 bases from V and 6 bases from J; junction bases left unmatched: 8. This CDR3 reads CASRSTSGRAPDTQYF. DNA of the CDR3: TGTGCCAGCAGGTCGACTAGCGGGAGGGCCCCTGATACGCAGTATTTT. The whole variable domain, filled in from reference TRBV7-8 and TRBJ2-3, reads GAGVSQSPRYKVAKRGQDVALRCDPISGHVSLFWYQQALGQGPEFLTYFQNEAQLDKSGLPSDRFFAERPEGSVSTLKIQRTQQEDSAVYLCASRSTSGRAPDTQYFGPGTRLTVL.

The chain is built from TRBV5-1 and TRBJ1-6; TRBD1 matches at 10 bases. With V trimmed by 7 bases and J by 6 bases, 10 bases remained unmatched. There are 16 residues in the CDR3. The germline V gene has CDR1 SGHRS and CDR2 YFSETQ. CDR3 sequence reads: CASSLRDRGLNSPLHF. The CDR3 DNA follows: TGCGCCAGCTCGCTGCGGGACAGGGGACTTAATTCACCCCTCCACTTT.

The chain employs TRBV11-2 and TRBJ2-5; TRBD1 agrees at 10 bases. Germline values: CDR1 SGHAT, CDR2 FQNNGV. The CDR3 runs 16 residues. V shed 0 bases and J 5 bases; nucleotides not matched to a gene: 6. The CDR3 loop is CASSLDAMGQGETQYF. The CDR3 region has the DNA TGTGCCAGCAGCTTAGATGCGATGGGACAGGGGGAGACCCAGTACTTC.

The gene calls are TRBV21-1 and TRBJ1-2. TRBV21-1 is marked as a pseudogene. The CDR3 totals 12 residues. The CDR3 protein is CASSEDHYGYTF. The CDR3 DNA follows: TGTGCCAGCAGCGAGGATCACTATGGCTACACCTTC.

J is TRBJ2-3 and V is TRBV2; 11 bases map to TRBD2. CDR1 is SNHLY and CDR2 is FYNNEI in the germline V gene. CDR3 length equals 16 residues. The CDR3 sequence is CANRGLAETSTDTQYF. In DNA, the CDR3 is TGTGCAAACAGGGGACTAGCGGAAACTAGCACAGATACGCAGTATTTT.

DNA of the CDR3: TGTGCCATCAGTGATGGGGAGGGGCTTGAGACCCAGTACTTC. As protein: CAISDGEGLETQYF. The rearrangement links TRBV10-3 to TRBJ2-5; 7 nucleotides match TRBD2. There are 14 residues in the CDR3. The ends lost 3 bases at V and 5 bases at J; junction bases unmatched: 6. CDR1 and CDR2 (germline): ENHRY, SYGVKD.

The V and J genes are TRBV19 and TRBJ2-3; the D is unclear. Germline V gene sequence: CDR1 LNHDA, CDR2 SQIVND (reference sequence). V lost 5 bases, J lost 0 bases, and 18 bases lay in between. The CDR3 is 17 amino acids. Here the CDR3 reads CASSPKPPALSTDTQYF. In DNA form, the CDR3 reads TGTGCCAGTAGTCCCAAGCCCCCAGCGCTGAGCACAGATACGCAGTATTTT.